Listed here are 6 T cell receptor beta chains from one sample, sequenced in a study of blood T cell repertoires in COVID-19. Generated by immunoSEQ multiplex PCR, the TCRdb table keeps only in-frame clones and is missing some. The data show about 240,000 clones, around 84% seen once. Sequenced input: peripheral blood. Receptors were obtained from a woman aged 70 to 79 with active or convalescent COVID-19.

The rearrangement uses TRBV4-2 and TRBJ2-1, with TRBD1 identical over 11 bases. The trim removed 1 base at V and 8 bases at J, leaving 7 bases unmatched. This CDR3 has 16 residues. Germline V gene data show CDR1 as LGHNA and CDR2 as YNFKEQ. CDR3 amino acids: CASSQGVGQGVDEQFF. The CDR3 DNA reads as TGTGCCAGCAGCCAAGGAGTGGGACAGGGGGTTGATGAGCAGTTCTTC.

The V call is TRBV3-1 (or the pseudogene TRBV3-2), the J call TRBJ1-2; 10 positions agree with TRBD1. Germline assignment: CDR1 LGHDT and CDR2 YNNKEL (reference sequence). V lost 3 bases and J lost 8; bases outside the gene matches: 6. The CDR3 runs 14 residues. CDR3 sequence reads: CASSHKGTGVGYTF. The CDR3 DNA reads as TGTGCCAGCAGCCACAAAGGGACAGGGGTCGGCTACACCTTC.

This clone was observed once. The rearrangement links TRBV6-5 to TRBJ1-1, with TRBD1 matching over 7 bases. The CDR3 length is 14 residues. Losses at the gene ends were 5 bases for V and 4 bases for J; bases not matched to a gene: 7. CDR1 MNHEY and CDR2 SVGAGI come from the germline V gene. CDR3 residues: CASSTRPGGTEAFF. The CDR3 DNA reads as TGTGCCAGCAGTACAAGGCCAGGGGGCACTGAAGCTTTCTTT.

This sequence joins TRBV19 and TRBJ1-1; D may be TRBD1 (6 bases). Trimming took off 3 bases at V and 0 bases at J, with 17 bases between the two ends. Germline values: CDR1 LNHDA, CDR2 SQIVND (reference sequence). CDR3 size: 17 residues. Here the CDR3 reads CASSMDTGNGVNTEAFF. The CDR3 nucleotides read TGTGCCAGTAGTATGGATACAGGGAACGGGGTGAACACTGAAGCTTTCTTT.

The V gene is TRBV14, the J gene TRBJ2-7; 11 bases line up with TRBD1. There are 14 residues in the CDR3. Germline CDR1 is SGHDN and CDR2 is FVKESK. Unmatched junction bases numbered 2, after V lost 4 bases and J lost 3 bases. The CDR3 here is CASSPGTGGYEQYF. The CDR3 region has the DNA TGTGCCAGCAGCCCCGGGACAGGGGGCTACGAGCAGTACTTC.

This clone came up a few times. J is TRBJ1-1 and V is TRBV20-1; D is unresolved. V was trimmed by 3 bases and J by 1 base, leaving 9 bases between them. From germline, CDR1 is DFQATT and CDR2 SNEGSKA (reference sequence). The CDR3 contains 13 residues. CDR3 sequence: CSASLSKNTEAFF. CDR3 DNA: TGCAGTGCTAGTTTGTCCAAGAACACTGAAGCTTTCTTT.